The T cell receptor beta chain under discussion was sequenced for a study of blood T cell repertoires in COVID-19. CDR1 is SGHTA, CDR2 FQGTGA, per germline. Between the trimmed V and J ends, which lost 5 bases and 7 bases, there was a span of 16 bases. This CDR3 comprises 14 residues. Data came from immunoSEQ multiplex PCR; TCRdb stores just in-frame clones and leaves some out. The sample carries about 120,000 clones, 80% to 85% recorded once. Sequencing used PBMCs or T cells enriched from blood (not recorded which). This sequence joins TRBV7-3 and TRBJ2-3; no definite D call. The sequence came from a woman aged 25 to 45 who had recovered from COVID-19. This CDR3 reads CASSPGLSEHTQYF. The CDR3 region has the DNA TGTGCCAGCAGCCCTGGTCTCTCCGAGCATACGCAGTATTTT.